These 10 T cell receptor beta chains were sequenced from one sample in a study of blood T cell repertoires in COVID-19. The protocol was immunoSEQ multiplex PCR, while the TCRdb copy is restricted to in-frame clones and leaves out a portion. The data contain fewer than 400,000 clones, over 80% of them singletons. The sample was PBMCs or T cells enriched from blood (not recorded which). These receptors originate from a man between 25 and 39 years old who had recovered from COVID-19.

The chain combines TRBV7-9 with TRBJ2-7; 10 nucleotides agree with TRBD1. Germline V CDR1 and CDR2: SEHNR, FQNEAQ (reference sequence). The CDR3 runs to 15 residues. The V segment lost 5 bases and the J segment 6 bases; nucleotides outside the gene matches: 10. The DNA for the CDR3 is TGTGCCAGCAGCCTTGACAGGGGGCGAGGTAGCGAGCAGTACTTC. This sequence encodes CASSLDRGRGSEQYF. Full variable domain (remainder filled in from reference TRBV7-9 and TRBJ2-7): DTGVSQNPRHKITKRGQNVTFRCDPISEHNRLYWYRQTLGQGPEFLTYFQNEAQLEKSRLLSDRFSAERPKGSFSTLEIQRTEQGDSAMYLCASSLDRGRGSEQYFGPGTRLTVT.

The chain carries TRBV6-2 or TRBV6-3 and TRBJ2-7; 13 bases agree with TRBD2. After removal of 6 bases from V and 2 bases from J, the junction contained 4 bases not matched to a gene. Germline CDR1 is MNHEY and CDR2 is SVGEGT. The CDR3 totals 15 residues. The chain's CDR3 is CASSLGLAGTYEQYF. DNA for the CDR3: TGTGCCAGCAGCCTGGGACTAGCGGGGACCTACGAGCAGTACTTC.

For the CDR3, the DNA is TGTGCCTGGAGTGGAGTGGTTGGCAGGGTATATGGCTACACCTTC. This gives the protein CAWSGVVGRVYGYTF. The chain carries TRBV30 and TRBJ1-2, with D perhaps matching TRBD1 (5 bases). The CDR3 covers 15 residues. V was clipped by 1 base and J by 5 bases, with 17 bases between them. Germline V gives CDR1 GTSNPN, CDR2 SVGIG (reference sequence).

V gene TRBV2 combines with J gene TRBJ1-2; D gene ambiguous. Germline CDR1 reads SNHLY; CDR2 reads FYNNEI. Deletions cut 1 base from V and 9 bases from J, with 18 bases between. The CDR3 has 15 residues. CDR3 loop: CASSEGTGRLLRYTF. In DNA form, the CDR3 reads TGTGCCAGCAGTGAAGGGACGGGAAGACTTCTCCGCTACACCTTC.

The CDR3 coding sequence is TGTGCAAGTCGCTTAGGCGTTTGCCTCAATGAAAAACTGTTTTTT. It encodes CASRLGVCLNEKLFF. The chain links TRBV12-2 to TRBJ1-4. TRBV12-2 is a pseudogene locus. The CDR3 has 15 residues.

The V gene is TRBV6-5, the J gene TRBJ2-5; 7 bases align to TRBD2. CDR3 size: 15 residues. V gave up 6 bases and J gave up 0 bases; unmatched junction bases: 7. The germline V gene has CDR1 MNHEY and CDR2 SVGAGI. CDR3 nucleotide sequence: TGTGCCAGCAGCCTGGGGGGGGAAGACCAAGAGACCCAGTACTTC. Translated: CASSLGGEDQETQYF.

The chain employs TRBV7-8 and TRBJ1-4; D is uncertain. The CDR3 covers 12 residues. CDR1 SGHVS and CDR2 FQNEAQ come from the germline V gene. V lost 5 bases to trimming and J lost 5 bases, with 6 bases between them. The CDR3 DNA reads TGTGCCAGCAGCGCCGCGAATGAAAAACTGTTTTTT. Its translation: CASSAANEKLFF.

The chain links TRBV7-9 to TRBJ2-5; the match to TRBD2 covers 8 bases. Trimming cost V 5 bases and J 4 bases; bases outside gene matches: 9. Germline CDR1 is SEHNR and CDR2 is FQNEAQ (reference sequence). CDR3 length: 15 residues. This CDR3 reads CASSAVGAGGETQYF. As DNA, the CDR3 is TGTGCCAGCAGCGCTGTTGGGGCGGGAGGAGAGACCCAGTACTTC.

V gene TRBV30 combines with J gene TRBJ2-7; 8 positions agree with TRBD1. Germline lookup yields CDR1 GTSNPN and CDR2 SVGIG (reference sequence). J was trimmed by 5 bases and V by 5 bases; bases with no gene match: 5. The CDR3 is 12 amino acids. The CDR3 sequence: CAWDTGGHEQYF. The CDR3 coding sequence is TGTGCCTGGGACACAGGGGGGCACGAGCAGTACTTC.

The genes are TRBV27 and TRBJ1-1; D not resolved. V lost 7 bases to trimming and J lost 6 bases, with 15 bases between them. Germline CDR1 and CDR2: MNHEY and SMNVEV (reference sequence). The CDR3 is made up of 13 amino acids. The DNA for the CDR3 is TGTGCCAGCACCTCCCCTGGGAGTCCTGAAGCTTTCTTT. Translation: CASTSPGSPEAFF.